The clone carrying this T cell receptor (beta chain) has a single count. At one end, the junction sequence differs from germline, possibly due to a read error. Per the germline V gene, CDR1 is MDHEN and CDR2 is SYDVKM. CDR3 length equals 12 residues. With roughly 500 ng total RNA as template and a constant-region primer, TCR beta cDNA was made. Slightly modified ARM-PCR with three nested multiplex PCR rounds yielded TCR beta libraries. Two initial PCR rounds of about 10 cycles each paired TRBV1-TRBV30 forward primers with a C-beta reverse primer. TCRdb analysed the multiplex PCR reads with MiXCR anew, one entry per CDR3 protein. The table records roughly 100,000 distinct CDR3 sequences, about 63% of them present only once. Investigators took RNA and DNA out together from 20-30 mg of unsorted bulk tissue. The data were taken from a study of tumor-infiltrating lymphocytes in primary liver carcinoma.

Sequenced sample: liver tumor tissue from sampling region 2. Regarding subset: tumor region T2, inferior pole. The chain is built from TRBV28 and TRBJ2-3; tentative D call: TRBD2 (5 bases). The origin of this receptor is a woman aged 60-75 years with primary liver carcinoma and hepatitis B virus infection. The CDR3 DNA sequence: TGTGCCAGCAGTCCCATGAGGGATACGAAGTATTTT. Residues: CASSPMRDTKYF.